This entry lists 17 T cell receptor beta chains sequenced from one sample in a study of vaccination effects on CD4 cells after COVID-19. These receptors' antigens are unknown. TCRdb keeps only in-frame clones here, not all; method: immunoSEQ multiplex PCR. Of some 40,000 clones detected, around 73% appear once; the ten largest clones hold more than 7.5%. It was after approximately 11 days of culture that CD4+ T cells were isolated. The vaccine given was either BNT162b2 or mRNA-1273, in two doses. The source was CD4+ T cells from PBMCs cultured without peptide, collected after COVID-19 vaccination. These receptors were collected from a human donor who received a COVID-19 vaccine.

V is TRBV30 and J is TRBJ1-4; D may be TRBD1 (5 bases). The CDR3 contains 14 residues. The V and J ends lost 4 bases and 4 bases respectively, with 13 bases between them. From germline, CDR1 is GTSNPN and CDR2 SVGIG (reference sequence). CDR3 amino acids: CAWNGGTGNEKLFF. CDR3 nucleotides: TGTGCCTGGAACGGAGGGACCGGTAATGAAAAACTGTTTTTT.

V and J are TRBV4-1 and TRBJ2-7, with D perhaps TRBD2 (7 bases). Trimming took 0 bases from V and 1 from J, leaving 10 bases between them. The CDR3 runs to 15 residues. The germline V gene has CDR1 MGHRA and CDR2 YSYEKL. CDR3 DNA: TGCGCCAGCAGCCAAGAGGGGAGGGGGTCCTACGAGCAGTACTTC. It specifies CASSQEGRGSYEQYF.

J is TRBJ1-2 and V is TRBV12-3 or TRBV12-4; D unresolved. The CDR3 contains 13 residues. V lost 6 bases, J lost 6 bases, and 14 bases lay in between. The CDR3 DNA sequence: TGTGCCAGCAGCCCCTACTCGCGGGATGGCTACACCTTC. This translates into CASSPYSRDGYTF.

The V and J genes are TRBV6-4 and TRBJ2-2; no firm D call. CDR3 length: 15 residues. Germline-derived CDR1 and CDR2 are MRHNA and SNTAGT. V lost 5 bases, J lost 7 bases, and 17 bases lay in between. CDR3 region: CASSLNAGVGGELFF. DNA of the CDR3: TGTGCCAGCAGTTTGAATGCTGGAGTTGGCGGGGAGCTGTTTTTT.

CDR3 protein: CASSRLLAGGFDEQFF. The DNA for the CDR3 is TGTGCCAGCAGCCGCCTTCTAGCGGGAGGGTTCGATGAGCAGTTCTTC. The rearrangement joins TRBV3-1 (or the pseudogene TRBV3-2) to TRBJ2-1; 12 bases match TRBD2. The germline gives CDR1 LGHDT, CDR2 YNNKEL (reference sequence). Trimming took 4 bases from V and 8 from J; bases not matched to a gene: 9. The CDR3 sequence is 16 residues long.

The count of this clone is one. J is TRBJ1-5 and V is TRBV11-2, with D unresolved. The CDR3 runs 15 residues. The V gene lost 2 bases and the J gene lost 4 bases, with 12 bases spanning the gap. CDR1 and CDR2 (germline): SGHAT, FQNNGV. In DNA, the CDR3 is TGTGCCAGCAGCTTAAACATCAACGGAAATCAGCCCCAGCATTTT. As protein: CASSLNINGNQPQHF.

The chain is built from TRBV27 and TRBJ2-1, with D perhaps assigned TRBD1 or TRBD2 (6 bases each). Germline assignment: CDR1 MNHEY and CDR2 SMNVEV (reference sequence). V was trimmed by 3 bases and J by 9 bases, leaving 12 bases between them. This CDR3 comprises 13 residues. Here the CDR3 reads CASSFVGGGEQFF. The CDR3 nucleotides read TGTGCCAGCAGTTTTGTGGGGGGCGGTGAGCAGTTCTTC.

This chain joins TRBV24-1 and TRBJ2-5, with 7 bases identical to TRBD1. CDR3 length: 15 amino acids. Germline CDR1 is KGHDR and CDR2 is SFDVKD. Trimming removed 5 bases from V and 0 bases from J; junction bases left unmatched: 5. The CDR3 loop reads CATSVLDRYQETQYF. The CDR3 DNA follows: TGTGCCACCAGTGTGCTGGACAGGTACCAAGAGACCCAGTACTTC.

The chain is built from TRBV27 and TRBJ2-3; 9 bases match TRBD1. V was clipped by 2 bases and J by 2 bases; unmatched bases: 2. Germline CDR1 is MNHEY and CDR2 is SMNVEV (reference sequence). This CDR3 is 15 amino acids long. The CDR3 nucleotides are TGTGCCAGCAGTTTAGGGACAGGGTTCACAGATACGCAGTATTTT. Encoded protein: CASSLGTGFTDTQYF.

The J gene is TRBJ2-7, the V gene TRBV9; the match to TRBD2 covers 8 bases. The CDR3 totals 14 residues. The germline V gene has CDR1 SGDLS and CDR2 YYNGEE. V trimming: 0 bases; J trimming: 2 bases; junction bases outside the gene matches: 1. For the CDR3, the DNA is TGTGCCAGCAGCGTAGAGGGACTAGCCTACGAGCAGTACTTC. This codes for CASSVEGLAYEQYF.

The chain carries TRBV3-1 (or the pseudogene TRBV3-2) and TRBJ2-1, with TRBD2 matching 7 bases. Germline V gene data show CDR1 as LGHDT and CDR2 as YNNKEL (reference sequence). The CDR3 spans 16 residues. With V trimmed by 0 bases and J by 9 bases, 11 bases remained unmatched. The CDR3 nucleotides are TGTGCCAGCAGCCAAGACCGTATCGGCGGGAGATTTGAGCAGTTCTTC. Amino acids: CASSQDRIGGRFEQFF.

The chain combines TRBV2 with TRBJ2-7; D gene unclear. The ends were cut back, 8 bases at V and 1 base at J, with 3 bases in the middle. This CDR3 is built from 10 residues. Per germline, CDR1 SNHLY and CDR2 FYNNEI. This CDR3 reads CASRSYEQYF. The DNA for the CDR3 is TGTGCCAGCCGTTCCTACGAGCAGTACTTC. Variable domain in full (rest from reference TRBV2 and TRBJ2-7): EPEVTQTPSHQVTQMGQEVILRCVPISNHLYFYWYRQILGQKVEFLVSFYNNEISEKSEIFDDQFSVERPDGSNFTLKIRSTKLEDSAMYFCASRSYEQYFGPGTRLTVT.

The CDR3 loop is CASSELAGGSGELFF. CDR3 nucleotides: TGTGCCAGCAGTGAACTAGCGGGGGGCTCCGGGGAGCTGTTTTTT. The chain carries TRBV6-1 and TRBJ2-2; TRBD2 aligns across 11 bases. V dropped 2 bases and J dropped 6; count of bases not matched to a gene: 2. Germline CDR1 MNHNS, CDR2 SASEGT. This CDR3 has 15 residues.

This clone has a handful of counts. The chain couples TRBV5-4 to TRBJ2-3; D unclear. V was pared by 5 bases and J by 2 bases, with 6 bases between. The CDR3 consists of 12 residues. Germline CDR1 and CDR2: SGHNT and YYREEE (reference sequence). CDR3 residues: CASRSDTDTQYF. CDR3 bases: TGTGCCAGCAGATCGGACACAGATACGCAGTATTTT.

The rearrangement joins TRBV19 to TRBJ2-6; maybe TRBD2 (6 bases). Trimming removed 3 bases at V and 2 bases at J, with 8 bases between. Per the germline V gene, CDR1 is LNHDA and CDR2 is SQIVND (reference sequence). CDR3 length: 15 residues. CDR3 sequence: CASSISGAGANVLTF. CDR3 nucleotide sequence: TGTGCCAGTAGTATCTCGGGAGCTGGGGCCAACGTCCTGACTTTC.

The rearrangement uses TRBV6-2 or TRBV6-3 and TRBJ2-4; perhaps TRBD1 as D (5 bases). The germline V gene encodes CDR1 MNHEY and CDR2 SVGEGT. V was pared by 2 bases and J by 8 bases, with 19 bases between. The CDR3 runs to 16 residues. CDR3 bases: TGTGCCAGCAGTTACAGGATAGGCATAGGGGCCCACATTCAGTACTTC. This sequence encodes CASSYRIGIGAHIQYF.

The table lists this clone with a count of one. The chain employs TRBV4-1 and TRBJ2-7; 8 positions match TRBD2. CDR1 and CDR2 (germline): MGHRA, YSYEKL. The CDR3 totals 19 residues. The J segment lost 3 bases and the V segment lost 1 base, leaving 17 bases of the junction unmatched. The CDR3 DNA is TGCGCCAGCAGCCAAGTCTGGGGTCGGCCCGGGGGGACTAGCTACGAGCAGTACTTC. Its translation is CASSQVWGRPGGTSYEQYF.